This T cell receptor (beta chain) derives from a study of T cells in Graves' hyperthyroidism and ophthalmopathy. Whole-study findings and limits: Peripheral blood also featured most of the thyroid clonotypes expanded above 0.001.

TCR beta CDR3 regions were amplified from RNA. First-round RT-PCR of the TCR CDR3 relied on the HTBI primer set. One entry per CDR3 protein, called by TCRdb with MiXCR from the multiplex PCR reads. Altogether about 410,000 distinct CDR3 sequences are present, 13% to 15% being singletons, with the ten largest covering 15% to 20%. This clonotype was counted ten times or more. Its cognate antigen is unknown. The TCR was taken from a woman aged 30 to 39 with Graves' ophthalmopathy. Specimen: blood.

The CDR3 loop reads CASSQDEGGNQPQHF. In nucleotides, the CDR3 is TGTGCCAGCAGCCAAGATGAAGGGGGCAATCAGCCCCAGCATTTT. This chain connects TRBV4-2 to TRBJ1-5; a possible D gene is TRBD1 (5 bases). CDR1 is LGHNA, CDR2 YNFKEQ, per germline. The CDR3 is 15 residues long. Between the trimmed V and J ends, which lost 0 bases and 2 bases, there was a span of 8 bases.